A single sample is the source of the 11 T cell receptor beta chains below, sequenced in a study of blood T cell repertoires in COVID-19. The data were produced by immunoSEQ multiplex PCR, yet TCRdb's version contains in-frame clones alone and is incomplete. Found here are approximately 400,000 clones, 81% of them singletons; the top ten hold roughly 1.1%. The sequencing input was peripheral blood. The receptors come from a human donor with acute or convalescent COVID-19. The donor label of this sample is uncertain.

The chain uses TRBV5-1 and TRBJ2-2, with 11 bases fitting TRBD2. Per germline, CDR1 SGHRS and CDR2 YFSETQ. Losses at the gene ends were 3 bases for V and 4 bases for J; bases not matched to a gene: 5. This CDR3 spans 16 amino acids. The CDR3 protein is CASSYLAGGGTGELFF. The DNA for the CDR3 is TGCGCCAGCAGCTACCTAGCGGGAGGCGGCACCGGGGAGCTGTTTTTT.

The rearrangement uses TRBV5-1 and TRBJ1-2; 7 bases are a match to TRBD1. This CDR3 spans 16 amino acids. V shed 2 bases, J shed 0 bases, and the junction held 7 bases outside the gene matches. Germline-derived CDR1 and CDR2 are SGHRS and YFSETQ. CDR3 amino acids: CASSFNPTGSNYGYTF. The CDR3 coding sequence is TGCGCCAGCAGCTTCAACCCGACAGGGTCTAACTATGGCTACACCTTC.

CDR3 protein: CASSLIGGGAQVDTQYF. CDR3 bases: TGTGCCAGCAGCTTGATTGGCGGGGGGGCCCAGGTAGATACGCAGTATTTT. The chain couples TRBV5-4 to TRBJ2-3; 9 nucleotides match TRBD2. This CDR3 has 17 residues. V lost 1 base to trimming and J lost 5 bases; unmatched junction nucleotides: 11. Germline V gives CDR1 SGHNT, CDR2 YYREEE (reference sequence). The full variable domain, with the rest looked up from reference TRBV5-4 and TRBJ2-3, is ETGVTQSPTHLIKTRGQQVTLRCSSQSGHNTVSWYQQALGQGPQFIFQYYREEENGRGNFPPRFSGLQFPNYSSELNVNALELDDSALYLCASSLIGGGAQVDTQYFGPGTRLTVL.

V is TRBV18 and J is TRBJ2-5; 14 bases are a match to TRBD2. CDR3 length: 14 amino acids. Germline CDR1 is KGHSH and CDR2 is LQKENI. J was trimmed by 12 bases and V by 3 bases; bases with no gene match: 6. The CDR3 spells CASSPGTSGSSKYF. CDR3 bases: TGTGCCAGCTCACCGGGGACTAGCGGGAGTTCGAAGTACTTC.

This clone occurred many times. This chain joins TRBV29-1 and TRBJ2-1; 7 bases agree with TRBD2. The V gene end was trimmed by 5 bases and the J gene end by 4 bases; junction bases not matched to a gene: 5. The CDR3 loop spans 13 amino acids. Germline V gene lookup returns CDR1 SQVTM and CDR2 ANQGSEA. CDR3 nucleotides: TGCAGCGTTAGTGGGGGGGGATACAATGAGCAGTTCTTC. This codes for CSVSGGGYNEQFF.

V gene TRBV9 combines with J gene TRBJ2-7; 10 bases map to TRBD1. Germline CDR1 and CDR2: SGDLS and YYNGEE. The CDR3 extends over 15 amino acids. V shed 4 bases and J 3 bases; nucleotides not matched to a gene: 7. CDR3 sequence: CASSPQTGGFYEQYF. The CDR3 DNA sequence: TGTGCCAGCAGCCCCCAGACAGGGGGCTTCTACGAGCAGTACTTC.

This chain connects TRBV2 to TRBJ2-5, with 12 nucleotides matching TRBD2. This CDR3 region has 15 residues. CDR1 is SNHLY, CDR2 FYNNEI, per germline. The ends lost 6 bases at V and 4 bases at J; junction bases unmatched: 6. As DNA, the CDR3 is TGTGCCAGCAGGATCCTAGCGGGAGGGGCAGAGACCCAGTACTTC. Encoded protein: CASRILAGGAETQYF.

The rearrangement joins TRBV18 to TRBJ2-5; D ambiguous. The CDR3 is 13 residues long. Germline V gene sequence: CDR1 KGHSH, CDR2 LQKENI. V was clipped by 1 base and J by 5 bases, with 8 bases between them. CDR3 sequence: CASSPHPGETQYF. In DNA form, the CDR3 reads TGTGCCAGCTCACCACACCCAGGTGAGACCCAGTACTTC.

V usage is TRBV30 and J usage is TRBJ1-1, with D possibly TRBD1 on 5 matching bases. The V end lost 3 bases, the J end lost 8 bases, and 16 bases lay between the germline ends. CDR3 length: 13 residues. Germline V gene lookup returns CDR1 GTSNPN and CDR2 SVGIG (reference sequence). As DNA, the CDR3 is TGTGCCTGGAGGGGCCAGGGTTTAGGAGAAGCTTTCTTT. Protein sequence: CAWRGQGLGEAFF.

This clone has only one observation. The chain links TRBV18 to TRBJ2-7, with TRBD1 as a possible D gene (6 bases). Germline assignment: CDR1 KGHSH and CDR2 LQKENI. V lost 4 bases, J lost 1 base, and 11 bases lay in between. The CDR3 has 14 amino acids. CDR3 sequence: CASSLGDTSYEQYF. The DNA for the CDR3 is TGTGCCAGCTCACTGGGGGACACTTCCTACGAGCAGTACTTC.

This chain links TRBV5-1 with TRBJ1-4, with a possible D match to TRBD1 (6 bases). The germline V gene encodes CDR1 SGHRS and CDR2 YFSETQ. The CDR3 is 15 residues long. Between the trimmed V and J ends, which lost 3 bases and 5 bases, there was a span of 14 bases. CDR3 protein: CASSSDSLRNEKLFF. CDR3 DNA sequence: TGCGCCAGCAGCTCGGACAGTTTGCGAAATGAAAAACTGTTTTTT. The complete variable domain, with remaining parts taken from reference TRBV5-1 and TRBJ1-4, reads KAGVTQTPRYLIKTRGQQVTLSCSPISGHRSVSWYQQTPGQGLQFLFEYFSETQRNKGNFPGRFSGRQFSNSRSEMNVSTLELGDSALYLCASSSDSLRNEKLFFGSGTQLSVL.